The rows below give T cell receptor beta chains drawn from one sample of a study of blood T cell repertoires in COVID-19. The table came from immunoSEQ multiplex PCR; TCRdb's copy has only in-frame clones and leaves some out. The sample shows around 21,000 clones, around nine tenths of them seen only once. Sequencing was performed on peripheral blood. The source of these receptors is a human donor in a cohort sampled during active COVID-19. The CDR3 runs from the conserved cysteine through the conserved F or W. Fields, in order: V gene, D gene, clone size, J gene, CDR3 DNA, CDR3 protein. D genes are given only for firm matches. Clone size is not always given. Where it is, it says once, few, many or a class for expanded clones.

TRBV6-6	TRBD2	few	TRBJ2-7	TGTGCCAGCAGTTCTACTAGCGGAAGCTCCTACGAGCAGTACTTC	CASSSTSGSSYEQYF
TRBV4-1	NA	NA	TRBJ1-2	TGCGCCAGCAGCCAAGAAGACAGGACCGTCTATGGCTACACCTTC	CASSQEDRTVYGYTF
TRBV10-1	NA	NA	TRBJ2-5	TGCGCCAGCAGTGAGCAGTCTGGAGGTGGGTCGGAGACCCAGTACTTC	CASSEQSGGGSETQYF
TRBV3-1/TRBV3-2	NA	NA	TRBJ1-5	TGTGCCAGCAGCCCGAAATTACAGGGAGCTCAGCCCCAGCATTTT	CASSPKLQGAQPQHF
TRBV3-1/TRBV3-2	TRBD1	NA	TRBJ1-6	TGTGCCAGCAGCCGGAGGGACAGACCTAATTCACCCCTCCACTTT	CASSRRDRPNSPLHF
TRBV9	TRBD2	NA	TRBJ2-3	TGTGCCAGCAGCTCGGGGGGACCTAGCACAGATACGCAGTATTTT	CASSSGGPSTDTQYF
TRBV27	TRBD1	few	TRBJ1-2	TGTGCCAGCAGTCTCCACGGACAGGGGGCCGCTGGCTACACCTTC	CASSLHGQGAAGYTF
TRBV6-5	NA	NA	TRBJ2-7	TGTGCCAGCAGTTACCTCCCCCTTTACGAGCAGTACTTC	CASSYLPLYEQYF
TRBV6-5	TRBD1	NA	TRBJ1-1	TGTGCCAGCAGTTACTCAACAGGGGGCAGGGAAGCTTTCTTT	CASSYSTGGREAFF
TRBV19	NA	NA	TRBJ2-4	TGTGCCAGTAGGGGCAGGGGCCACATTCAGTACTTC	CASRGRGHIQYF
TRBV7-9	NA	few	TRBJ1-1	TGTGCCAGCAGCTCAACAGGGAACACTGAAGCTTTCTTT	CASSSTGNTEAFF
TRBV27	TRBD1	NA	TRBJ1-2	TGTGCCAGCAGTCTCGCCGGACAGGGCCTAAGCTATGGCTACACCTTC	CASSLAGQGLSYGYTF
TRBV2	NA	NA	TRBJ1-1	TGTGCCAGCAGAGATGGGCGGAACACTGAAGCTTTCTTT	CASRDGRNTEAFF
TRBV4-1	NA	NA	TRBJ2-1	TGCGCCAGCAGCCAAGTTTTTCGAGGGCAGGCTGGGAGAGGTGAGCAGTTCTTC	CASSQVFRGQAGRGEQFF
TRBV2	NA	NA	TRBJ2-3	TGTGCCAGCAGCGAGGGTGCCTCGAGAATCACAGATACGCAGTATTTT	CASSEGASRITDTQYF